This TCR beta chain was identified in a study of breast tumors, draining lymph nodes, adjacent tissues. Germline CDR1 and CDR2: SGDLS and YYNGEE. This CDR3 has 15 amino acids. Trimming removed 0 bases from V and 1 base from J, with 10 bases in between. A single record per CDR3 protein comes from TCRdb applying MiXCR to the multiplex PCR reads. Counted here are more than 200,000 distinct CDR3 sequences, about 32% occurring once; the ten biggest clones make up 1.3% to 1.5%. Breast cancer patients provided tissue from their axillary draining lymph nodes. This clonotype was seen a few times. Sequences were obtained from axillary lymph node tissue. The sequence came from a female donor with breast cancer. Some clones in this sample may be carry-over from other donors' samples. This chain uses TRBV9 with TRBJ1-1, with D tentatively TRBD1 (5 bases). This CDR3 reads CASSVGRGGNTEAFF. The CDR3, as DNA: TGTGCCAGCAGCGTAGGACGTGGGGGGAACACTGAAGCTTTCTTT.